The clone carrying this T cell receptor beta chain was detected only a few times. The antigen remains undetermined. Germline V gives CDR1 SNHLY, CDR2 FYNNEI. V lost 0 bases to trimming and J lost 6 bases, with 8 bases between them. This CDR3 is built from 13 residues. The method was immunoSEQ multiplex PCR; TCRdb's version includes in-frame clones alone and lacks a portion of them. The sample has 200,000 to 250,000 clones; approximately 75% are singletons. This record comes from a study of cytotoxic CD8 clonotypes in ibrutinib-treated CLL. Study-wide findings and caveats: At the start, clonality exceeded age-matched healthy donors and followed circulating CD8+ T-cell counts.

The V and J genes are TRBV2 and TRBJ1-1; D is unresolved. The starting material was PBMCs, obtained after 12 months of ibrutinib treatment. This TCR came from a human donor with chronic lymphocytic leukemia. The CDR3 sequence is CASSEALGAEAFF. The CDR3 DNA sequence: TGTGCCAGCAGTGAAGCGCTCGGGGCTGAAGCTTTCTTT.